The 17 T cell receptor beta chains below all came from one sample that was sequenced in a study of blood T cell repertoires in COVID-19. The protocol was immunoSEQ multiplex PCR, while the TCRdb copy is restricted to in-frame clones and leaves out a portion. The table records roughly 100,000 clones, approximately 90% of them present only once. Input material: peripheral blood. All receptors come from a man aged 50-60 years with active COVID-19.

The V gene is TRBV5-1, the J gene TRBJ2-2; D might be TRBD2 (5 bases). CDR3 length: 15 residues. Per germline, CDR1 SGHRS and CDR2 YFSETQ. Trimming took off 3 bases at V and 3 bases at J, with 12 bases between the two ends. This CDR3 is CASSSGISYTGELFF. The CDR3 DNA follows: TGCGCCAGCAGCTCGGGAATTTCTTACACCGGGGAGCTGTTTTTT.

The gene calls are TRBV7-2 and TRBJ2-5, with a weak D call TRBD2 (6 bases). V was cut by 5 bases and J by 4 bases, with 20 bases left in between. Per the germline V gene, CDR1 is SGHTA and CDR2 is FQGNSA. The CDR3 covers 16 residues. The CDR3 coding sequence is TGTGCCAGCAGCCCCCGATTTCCGGGGGTCAGAGAGACCCAGTACTTC. The encoded protein is CASSPRFPGVRETQYF.

This clone was counted a single time. This chain uses TRBV19 with TRBJ2-2; TRBD2 matches 14 bases. Germline values: CDR1 LNHDA, CDR2 SQIVND (reference sequence). This CDR3 spans 17 amino acids. V gave up 5 bases and J gave up 4 bases; unmatched junction bases: 6. In DNA form, the CDR3 reads TGTGCCAGTAGTCCCGGACTAGCGGGGGGATCCACCGGGGAGCTGTTTTTT. It is translated as CASSPGLAGGSTGELFF.

This clone occurred a few times. The rearrangement links TRBV19 to TRBJ1-5; no definite D call. Germline CDR1 LNHDA, CDR2 SQIVND (reference sequence). The CDR3 is made up of 15 amino acids. V was trimmed by 3 bases and J by 4 bases, leaving 13 bases between them. CDR3 region: CASSISRTGNQPQHF. Here the CDR3 DNA reads TGTGCCAGTAGTATTTCGAGGACGGGGAATCAGCCCCAGCATTTT.

This chain connects TRBV7-9 to TRBJ1-1, with a tentative D call TRBD1 (6 bases). Trimming removed 1 base from V and 3 bases from J, with 12 bases in between. Germline V gene sequence: CDR1 SEHNR, CDR2 FQNEAQ (reference sequence). CDR3 length equals 15 residues. The chain's CDR3 is CASSLGGYRDTEAFF. DNA of the CDR3: TGTGCCAGCAGCTTAGGGGGCTACAGGGACACTGAAGCTTTCTTT. The whole variable domain, filled in from reference TRBV7-9 and TRBJ1-1, reads DTGVSQNPRHKITKRGQNVTFRCDPISEHNRLYWYRQTLGQGPEFLTYFQNEAQLEKSRLLSDRFSAERPKGSFSTLEIQRTEQGDSAMYLCASSLGGYRDTEAFFGQGTRLTVV.

The chain couples TRBV18 to TRBJ2-3; 12 bases are shared with TRBD2. From germline, CDR1 is KGHSH and CDR2 LQKENI. V was pared by 2 bases and J by 0 bases, with 0 bases of the junction left unmatched. The CDR3 runs to 16 residues. CDR3 sequence (DNA): TGTGCCAGCTCACCAGGGACTAGCGGGAGCACAGATACGCAGTATTTT. Its protein is CASSPGTSGSTDTQYF.

The V and J genes are TRBV10-3 and TRBJ1-1; TRBD1 matches 7 bases. Trimming removed 10 bases from V and 0 bases from J; junction bases left unmatched: 11. The CDR3 is 15 amino acids. Germline V CDR1 and CDR2: ENHRY, SYGVKD. The CDR3, as DNA: TGTGCCACAAGACAGGGTGCCCTCATGAACACTGAAGCTTTCTTT. Its translation: CATRQGALMNTEAFF.

This clone was found a few times. V usage is TRBV7-3 and J usage is TRBJ2-3; D is perhaps TRBD2 (6 bases). Trimming removed 1 base from V and 4 bases from J, with 9 bases in between. The length of the CDR3 is 14 residues. Germline V gene sequence: CDR1 SGHTA, CDR2 FQGTGA. Here the CDR3 DNA reads TGTGCCAGCAGCTTAATTAGCGGTTCAGATACGCAGTATTTT. The encoded protein is CASSLISGSDTQYF.

The chain couples TRBV5-1 to TRBJ2-3; maybe TRBD1 (7 bases). This CDR3 has 15 residues. The V and J ends lost 0 bases and 3 bases respectively, with 11 bases between them. Per the germline V gene, CDR1 is SGHRS and CDR2 is YFSETQ. The CDR3 spells CASSLGQGGTDTQYF. DNA for the CDR3: TGCGCCAGCAGCTTGGGTCAGGGGGGAACAGATACGCAGTATTTT.

The V call is TRBV7-3, the J call TRBJ1-3, with a tentative D call TRBD1 (5 bases). The germline gives CDR1 SGHTA, CDR2 FQGTGA. With 5 bases removed from V and 4 bases from J, the gap between germline ends came to 9 bases. The CDR3 contains 13 residues. The CDR3, as DNA: TGTGCCAGCAGCGCAGGGTACGGAAACACCATATATTTT. As protein: CASSAGYGNTIYF.

This chain uses TRBV6-6 with TRBJ1-5; 7 bases line up with TRBD1. The germline gives CDR1 MNHNY, CDR2 SVGAGI (reference sequence). This CDR3 has 13 amino acids. V lost 5 bases and J lost 7; bases outside the gene matches: 5. The CDR3 nucleotides read TGTGCCAGCAGTACAGGGGCCTTACAGCCCCAGCATTTT. Its translation is CASSTGALQPQHF.

This clone occurred a few times. The chain joins TRBV19 to TRBJ2-2; the D gene is possibly TRBD2 (6 bases). The V end lost 4 bases, the J end lost 6 bases, and 18 bases lay between the germline ends. The CDR3 spans 16 residues. The germline V gene has CDR1 LNHDA and CDR2 SQIVND (reference sequence). CDR3 coding DNA: TGTGCCAGTAGTACCCCCTCGGGGGTTGGAGCCGGGGAGCTGTTTTTT. Translation: CASSTPSGVGAGELFF.

This sequence joins TRBV29-1 and TRBJ1-2, with D unresolved. V lost 4 bases, J lost 0 bases, and 6 bases lay in between. Germline CDR1 SQVTM, CDR2 ANQGSEA. This CDR3 contains 12 residues. CDR3 region: CSVGGSNYGYTF. The CDR3 region has the DNA TGCAGCGTTGGCGGATCTAACTATGGCTACACCTTC.

In its sample, this clone was seen a few times. The V call is TRBV19, the J call TRBJ2-1; the D gene is possibly TRBD1 (7 bases). V was pared by 6 bases and J by 4 bases, with 19 bases between. Germline values: CDR1 LNHDA, CDR2 SQIVND (reference sequence). The CDR3 extends over 16 amino acids. DNA of the CDR3: TGTGCCAGTAGGTCCGGAGGGACAGTACTTTACAATGAGCAGTTCTTC. It specifies CASRSGGTVLYNEQFF.

The chain recombines TRBV5-6 with TRBJ2-7; 7 bases align to TRBD2. V lost 0 bases to trimming and J lost 3 bases; unmatched junction nucleotides: 18. In germline, CDR1 is SGHDT, CDR2 YYEEEE. The CDR3 runs 19 residues. The DNA of the CDR3 is TGTGCCAGCAGCTTGGGGCCGGTGTTGATCCGGGGGGAACTCTACGAGCAGTACTTC. Translated, it gives CASSLGPVLIRGELYEQYF.

The V and J genes are TRBV3-1 (or the pseudogene TRBV3-2) and TRBJ2-7; D possibly corresponds to TRBD2 (5 bases). The germline V gene has CDR1 LGHDT and CDR2 YNNKEL (reference sequence). Trimming took 1 base from V and 3 from J, leaving 13 bases between them. The CDR3 loop spans 15 amino acids. The CDR3 reads CASSQGTDVHYEQYF. The DNA for the CDR3 is TGTGCCAGCAGCCAAGGGACTGATGTCCACTACGAGCAGTACTTC.

The gene calls are TRBV4-3 and TRBJ2-7; D is unresolved. The V end lost 1 base, the J end lost 0 bases, and 13 bases lay between the germline ends. CDR3 length equals 16 residues. Germline V gene sequence: CDR1 LGHNA, CDR2 YSLEER. In DNA, the CDR3 is TGCGCCAGCAGCCAAGGGAGTGGAACCCTCTCCTACGAGCAGTACTTC. Translation gives CASSQGSGTLSYEQYF.